The sequence of this TCR beta chain was determined in a study of cytomegalovirus exposure and HLA in healthy donors. Study results and limitations: The dataset shows that most TCR sequences were rare, while some public TCRs occurred in many donors. The classifier reportedly diagnosed cytomegalovirus status with high specificity and sensitivity.

The CDR3 runs 15 residues. J lost 6 bases, V lost 4 bases, and 7 bases had no gene match. Germline V lookup: CDR1 SGHVS, CDR2 FQNEAQ. Notes on this clone: As yet, its antigen is unknown.

Sequencing used immunoSEQ multiplex PCR; TCRdb keeps in-frame clones, though not all of them. Of almost 75,000 clones listed, approximately 80% are singletons. This chain joins TRBV7-8 and TRBJ1-5; TRBD1 matches at 9 bases. Sequencing was done on a sample of PBMCs. The source is a man younger than 40 in good health and CMV-seronegative. DNA of the CDR3: TGTGCCAGCAGCTCCGGGACAGGGTATGTTCAGCCCCAGCATTTT. Its protein is CASSSGTGYVQPQHF.